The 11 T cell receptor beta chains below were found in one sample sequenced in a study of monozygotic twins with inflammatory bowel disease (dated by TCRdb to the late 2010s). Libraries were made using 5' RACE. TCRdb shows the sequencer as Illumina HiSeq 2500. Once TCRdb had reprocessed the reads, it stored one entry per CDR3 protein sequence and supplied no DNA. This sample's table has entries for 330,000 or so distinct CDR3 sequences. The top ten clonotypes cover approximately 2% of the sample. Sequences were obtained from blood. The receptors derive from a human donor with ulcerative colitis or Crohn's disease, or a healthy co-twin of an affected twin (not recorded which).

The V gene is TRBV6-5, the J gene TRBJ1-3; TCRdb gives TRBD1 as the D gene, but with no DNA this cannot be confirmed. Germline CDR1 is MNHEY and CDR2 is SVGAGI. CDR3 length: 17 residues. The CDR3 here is CASSYSLGGGYGNTIYF.

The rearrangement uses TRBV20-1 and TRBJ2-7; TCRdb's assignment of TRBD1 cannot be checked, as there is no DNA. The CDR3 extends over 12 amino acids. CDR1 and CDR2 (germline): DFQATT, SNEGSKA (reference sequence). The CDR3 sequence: CSARGAAYEQYF.

Here the CDR3 reads CASSDSGLLARGETQYF. J is TRBJ2-5 and V is TRBV2; TCRdb designates TRBD2, a call that cannot be tested without DNA. The CDR3 is 17 amino acids. From germline, CDR1 is SNHLY and CDR2 FYNNEI. Full variable domain (outside the CDR3, taken from reference TRBV2 and TRBJ2-5): EPEVTQTPSHQVTQMGQEVILRCVPISNHLYFYWYRQILGQKVEFLVSFYNNEISEKSEIFDDQFSVERPDGSNFTLKIRSTKLEDSAMYFCASSDSGLLARGETQYFGPGTRLLVL.

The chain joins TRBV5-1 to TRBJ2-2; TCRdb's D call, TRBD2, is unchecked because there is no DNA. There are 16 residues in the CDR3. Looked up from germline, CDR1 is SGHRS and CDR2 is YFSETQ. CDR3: CASSLEQGPNTGELFF.

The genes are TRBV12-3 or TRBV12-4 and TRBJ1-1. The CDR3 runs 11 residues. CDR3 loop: CASSLTAEAFF.

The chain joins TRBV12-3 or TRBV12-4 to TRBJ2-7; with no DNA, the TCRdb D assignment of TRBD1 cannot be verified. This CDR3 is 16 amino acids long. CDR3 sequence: CASSLRSTGQRYEQYF.

CDR3 amino acids: CASSGGGSPYEQYF. V gene TRBV5-5 combines with J gene TRBJ2-7. Germline loops: CDR1 SGHKS, CDR2 YYEKEE (reference sequence). CDR3 length: 14 amino acids.

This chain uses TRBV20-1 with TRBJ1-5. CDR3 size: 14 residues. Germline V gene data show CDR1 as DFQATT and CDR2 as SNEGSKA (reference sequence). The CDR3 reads CSARAAVSNQPQHF.

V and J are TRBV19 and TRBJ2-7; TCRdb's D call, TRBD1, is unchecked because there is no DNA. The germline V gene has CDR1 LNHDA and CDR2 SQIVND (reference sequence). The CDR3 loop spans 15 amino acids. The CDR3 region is CASSLPGQGSYEQYF.

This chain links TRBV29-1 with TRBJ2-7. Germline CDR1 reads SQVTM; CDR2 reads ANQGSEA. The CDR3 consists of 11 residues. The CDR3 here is CSVEVSYEQYF.

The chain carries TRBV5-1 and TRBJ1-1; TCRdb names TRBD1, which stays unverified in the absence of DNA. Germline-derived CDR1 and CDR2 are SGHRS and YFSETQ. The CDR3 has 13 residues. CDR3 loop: CTSSEDRGTEAFF.